These 3 T cell receptor beta chains were sequenced from one sample in a study of OX40 agonist ivuxolimab in advanced cancers. This table comes from immunoSEQ multiplex PCR, and its TCRdb copy is limited to in-frame clones, with some not included. This sample yields some 20,000 clones, of which around 82% are seen a single time; over 3.5% belongs to the top ten. Material: CD4+ or CD8+ T cells sorted from blood, obtained in a trial of the OX40 agonist ivuxolimab. The receptors stem from an adult with an advanced solid tumor such as melanoma, head and neck, liver or kidney cancer.

V is TRBV7-2 and J is TRBJ2-1; TRBD1 or TRBD2 may be the D gene (7 bases each). Germline CDR1 reads SGHTA; CDR2 reads FQGNSA. The length of the CDR3 is 15 residues. Trimming removed 1 base from V and 9 bases from J, with 16 bases in between. CDR3 loop: CASSLGLAAGGEQFF. CDR3 DNA sequence: TGTGCCAGCAGCTTAGGACTAGCCGCAGGGGGTGAGCAGTTCTTC. The variable domain in full, completed from reference TRBV7-2 and TRBJ2-1, reads GAGVSQSPSNKVTEKGKDVELRCDPISGHTALYWYRQSLGQGLEFLIYFQGNSAPDKSGLPSDRFSAERTGGSVSTLTIQRTQQEDSAVYLCASSLGLAAGGEQFFGPGTRLTVL.

The chain joins TRBV5-6 to TRBJ2-1; D is tentatively TRBD1 or TRBD2 (5 bases each). The CDR3 runs to 13 residues. Germline-derived CDR1 and CDR2 are SGHDT and YYEEEE. Trimming cost V 5 bases and J 10 bases, with 16 bases left between them. CDR3: CASRGFSGGEQFF. CDR3 nucleotide sequence: TGTGCCAGCAGAGGGTTCTCTGGGGGAGAGCAGTTCTTC.

In this sample, this clone turned up a few times. CDR3 nucleotides: TGTGCCAGCAGCTTATATACGGGGGGCTACAATGAGCAGTTCTTC. The encoded protein is CASSLYTGGYNEQFF. V gene TRBV7-3 combines with J gene TRBJ2-1; 7 bases map to TRBD2. The CDR3 totals 15 residues. Per germline, CDR1 SGHTA and CDR2 FQGTGA. With 2 bases clipped from V and 3 bases from J, the junction kept 4 bases outside the gene matches.